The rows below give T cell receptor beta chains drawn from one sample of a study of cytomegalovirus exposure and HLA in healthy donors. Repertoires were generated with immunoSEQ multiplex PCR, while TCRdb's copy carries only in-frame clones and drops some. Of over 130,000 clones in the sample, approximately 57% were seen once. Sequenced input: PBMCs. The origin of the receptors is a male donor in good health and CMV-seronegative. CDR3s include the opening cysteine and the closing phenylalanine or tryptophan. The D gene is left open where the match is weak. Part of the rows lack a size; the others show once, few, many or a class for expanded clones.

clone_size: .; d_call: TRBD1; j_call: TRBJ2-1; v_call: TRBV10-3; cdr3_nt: TGTGCCATCCTGCGACAGGGGGCAGGTGAGCAGTTCTTC; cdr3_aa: CAILRQGAGEQFF
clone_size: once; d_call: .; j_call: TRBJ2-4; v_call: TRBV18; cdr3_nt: TGTGCCAGCTCACATGGCCTAGGGGAAAACATTCAGTACTTC; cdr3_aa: CASSHGLGENIQYF
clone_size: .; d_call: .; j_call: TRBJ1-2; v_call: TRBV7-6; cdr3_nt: TGTGCCAGCAGCTTAAAGCCCACAGGTTTATATACCTTC; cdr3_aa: CASSLKPTGLYTF
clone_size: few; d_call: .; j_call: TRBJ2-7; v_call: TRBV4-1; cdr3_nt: TGCGCCAGCAGCCAAGATGGATACAGCTCCTACGAGCAGTACTTC; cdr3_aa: CASSQDGYSSYEQYF
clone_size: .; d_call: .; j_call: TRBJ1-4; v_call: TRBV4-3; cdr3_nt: TGCGCCAGCAGCCTTGGGAGGGGGGATAATGAAAAACTGTTTTTT; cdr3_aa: CASSLGRGDNEKLFF
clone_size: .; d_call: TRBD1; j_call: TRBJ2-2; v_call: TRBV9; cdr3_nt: TGTGCCAGCAGCGTAGGACAGGGGAGTTCCGGGGAGCTGTTTTTT; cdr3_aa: CASSVGQGSSGELFF
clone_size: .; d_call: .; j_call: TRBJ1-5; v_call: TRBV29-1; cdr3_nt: TGCAGCGTTGAGGGAGGGGGTTGGGATCAGCCCCAGCATTTT; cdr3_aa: CSVEGGGWDQPQHF
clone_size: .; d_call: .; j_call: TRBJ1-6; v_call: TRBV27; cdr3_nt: TGTGCCAGCAGTTTCAGGGAATCCTTCAGAGTCTATAATTCACCCCTCCACTTT; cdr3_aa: CASSFRESFRVYNSPLHF
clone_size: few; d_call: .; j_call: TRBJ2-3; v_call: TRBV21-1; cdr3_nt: TGTGCCAGCAGGTCCCTAGCGGGGTCCACAGATACGCAGTATTTT; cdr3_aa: CASRSLAGSTDTQYF
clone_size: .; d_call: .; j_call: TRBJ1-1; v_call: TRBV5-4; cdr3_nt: TGTGCCAGCAGCTTGGGGCCCCTGAACACTGAAGCTTTCTTT; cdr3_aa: CASSLGPLNTEAFF
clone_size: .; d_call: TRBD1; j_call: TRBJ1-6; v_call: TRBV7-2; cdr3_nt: TGTGCCAGCAGCTTAACAGGGGTTAATTCACCCCTCCACTTT; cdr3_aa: CASSLTGVNSPLHF
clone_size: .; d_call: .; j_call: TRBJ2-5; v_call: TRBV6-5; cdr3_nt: TGTGCCAGCAGTTATGGGGGGACCTCGGAGACCCAGTACTTC; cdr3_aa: CASSYGGTSETQYF
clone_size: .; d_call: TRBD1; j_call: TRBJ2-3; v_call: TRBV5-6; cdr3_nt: TGTGCCAGCCCGACAGGGTGTAACACAGATACGCAGTATTTT; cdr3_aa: CASPTGCNTDTQYF
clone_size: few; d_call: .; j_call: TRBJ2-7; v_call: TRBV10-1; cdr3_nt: TGCGCCAGCCAGGGCGAGCAGTACTTC; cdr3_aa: CASQGEQYF
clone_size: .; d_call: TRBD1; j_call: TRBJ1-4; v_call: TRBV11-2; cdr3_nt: TGTGCCAGCAGACGCGACGGACAGGGGGTTTGGGAAAAACTGTTTTTT; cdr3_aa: CASRRDGQGVWEKLFF
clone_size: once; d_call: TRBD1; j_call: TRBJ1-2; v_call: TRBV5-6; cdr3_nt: TGTGCCAGCACAGGACAGGGGGCCTCTGGCTACACCTTC; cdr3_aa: CASTGQGASGYTF
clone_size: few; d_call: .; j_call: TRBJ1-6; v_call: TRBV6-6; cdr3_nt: TGTGCCAGCAGTTACTCGGAGGGAAGCCATAATTCACCCCTCCACTTT; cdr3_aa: CASSYSEGSHNSPLHF
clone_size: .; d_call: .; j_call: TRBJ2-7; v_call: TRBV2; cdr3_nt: TGTGCCAGCGCCAAAGGGGGCTACGAGCAGTACTTC; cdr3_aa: CASAKGGYEQYF
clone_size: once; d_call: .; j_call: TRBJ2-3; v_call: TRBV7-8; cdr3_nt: TGTGCCAGCAGCCGACAAGGTCCTCAGGATACGCAGTATTTT; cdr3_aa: CASSRQGPQDTQYF
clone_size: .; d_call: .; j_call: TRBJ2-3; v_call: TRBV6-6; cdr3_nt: TGTGCCAGCAGTTACAGGCAGGGGACAGATACGCAGTATTTT; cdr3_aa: CASSYRQGTDTQYF
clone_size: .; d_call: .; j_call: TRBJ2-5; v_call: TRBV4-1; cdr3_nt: TGCGCCAGCAGCCAAATTGTGACAGCCACAACGGCCCAGTACTTC; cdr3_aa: CASSQIVTATTAQYF
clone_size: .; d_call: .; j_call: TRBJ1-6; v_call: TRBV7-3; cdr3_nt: TGTGCCAGCAGCTTAACGCAGGGGACGGATTCACCCCTCCACTTT; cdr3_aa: CASSLTQGTDSPLHF
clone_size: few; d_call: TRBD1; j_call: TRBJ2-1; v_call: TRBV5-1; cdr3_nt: TGCGCCAGCAGCATCCGGGACAGGAGGTTAGATGAGCAGTTCTTC; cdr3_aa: CASSIRDRRLDEQFF
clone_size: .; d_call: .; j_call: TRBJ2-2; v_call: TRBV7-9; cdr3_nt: TGTGCCAGCAGCTATCCCCGGGAACCCGGGGAGCTGTTTTTT; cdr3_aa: CASSYPREPGELFF
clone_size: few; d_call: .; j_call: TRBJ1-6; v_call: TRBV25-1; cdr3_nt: TGTGCCAGCACGGAGGGTATCTATAATTCACCCCTCCACTTT; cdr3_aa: CASTEGIYNSPLHF
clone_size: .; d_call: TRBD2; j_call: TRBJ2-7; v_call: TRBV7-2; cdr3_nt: TGTGCCAGCAGCTTAGCGACTAGCGGGAGGGGTAAGCAGTACTTC; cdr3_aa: CASSLATSGRGKQYF
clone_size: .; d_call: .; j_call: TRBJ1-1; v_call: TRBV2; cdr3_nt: TGTGCCAGCAGTGAAGGAGGGGGAAACACTGAAGCTTTCTTT; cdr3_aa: CASSEGGGNTEAFF
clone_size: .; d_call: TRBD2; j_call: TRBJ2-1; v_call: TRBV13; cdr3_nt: TGTGCCAGCAGCTTAAGGACTAGCGGGGGTGCCTACAATGAGCAGTTCTTC; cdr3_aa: CASSLRTSGGAYNEQFF
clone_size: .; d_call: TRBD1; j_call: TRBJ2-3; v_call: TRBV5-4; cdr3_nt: TGTGCCAGCAGCTTGTCCCAGGGGGCTTCCACAGATACGCAGTATTTT; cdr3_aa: CASSLSQGASTDTQYF
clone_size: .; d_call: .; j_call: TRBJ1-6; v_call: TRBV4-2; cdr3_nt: TGTGCCAGCAGCCAAGACATCGGGGAGAACTATAATTCACCCCTCCACTTT; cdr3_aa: CASSQDIGENYNSPLHF
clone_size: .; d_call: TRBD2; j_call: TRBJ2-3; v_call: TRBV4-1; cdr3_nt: TGCGCCAGCGGCGGACTAGCGGGGGGGCCCCGGAGAGATACGCAGTATTTT; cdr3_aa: CASGGLAGGPRRDTQYF
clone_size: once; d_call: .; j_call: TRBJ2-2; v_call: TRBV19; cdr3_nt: TGTGCCAGTAGTAGTCCGGCGGACACCGGGGAGCTGTTTTTT; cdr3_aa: CASSSPADTGELFF
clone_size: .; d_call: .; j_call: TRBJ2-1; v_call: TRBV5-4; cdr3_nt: TGTGCCAGCAGCTTGGGACAGGTCCCCTACAATGAGCAGTTCTTC; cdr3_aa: CASSLGQVPYNEQFF
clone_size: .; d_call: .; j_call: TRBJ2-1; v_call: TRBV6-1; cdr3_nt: TGTGCCAGCAGGCGATTAGTTCAGGGTGACAATGAGCAGTTCTTC; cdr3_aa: CASRRLVQGDNEQFF
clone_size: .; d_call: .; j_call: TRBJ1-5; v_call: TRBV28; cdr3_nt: TGTGCCAGCGGGGGCAGCAATCAGCCCCAGCATTTT; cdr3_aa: CASGGSNQPQHF
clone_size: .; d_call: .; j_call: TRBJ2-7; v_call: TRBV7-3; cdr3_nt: TGTGCCAGCAGCTTAGGAGGGGGCCAACAATACGAGCAGTACTTC; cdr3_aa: CASSLGGGQQYEQYF
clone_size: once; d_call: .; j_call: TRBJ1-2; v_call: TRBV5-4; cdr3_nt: TGTGCCAGCAGCGTCGAGGTGCATAACTATGGCTACACCTTC; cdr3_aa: CASSVEVHNYGYTF
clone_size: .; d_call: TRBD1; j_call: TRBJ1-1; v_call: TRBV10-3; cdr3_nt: TGTGCCGTCAAACCGACAGGGCTGAACACTGAAGCTTTCTTT; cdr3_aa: CAVKPTGLNTEAFF
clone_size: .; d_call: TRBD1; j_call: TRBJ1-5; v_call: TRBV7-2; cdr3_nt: TGTGCCAGCAGCCAAATCCTCGACAGGGGAAATCAGCCCCAGCATTTT; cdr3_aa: CASSQILDRGNQPQHF
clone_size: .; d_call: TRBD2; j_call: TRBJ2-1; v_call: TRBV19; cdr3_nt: TGTGCCAGTAGTTCCCGACTAGCGGGGGGGAGTCTAAATGAGCAGTTCTTC; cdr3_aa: CASSSRLAGGSLNEQFF
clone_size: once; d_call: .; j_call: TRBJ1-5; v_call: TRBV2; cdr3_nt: TGTGCCAGCAGTGGAGACATTAGCAATCAGCCCCAGCATTTT; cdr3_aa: CASSGDISNQPQHF
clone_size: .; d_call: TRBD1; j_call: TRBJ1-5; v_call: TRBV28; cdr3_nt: TGTGCCAGCTCCGGACAGGGCCGCAATCAGCCCCAGCATTTT; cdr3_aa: CASSGQGRNQPQHF
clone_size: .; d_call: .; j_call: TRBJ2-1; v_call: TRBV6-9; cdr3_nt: TGTGCCAGCATTCTTATAGCCTATGAGCAGTTCTTC; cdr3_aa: CASILIAYEQFF
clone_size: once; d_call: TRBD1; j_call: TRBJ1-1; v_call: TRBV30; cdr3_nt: TGTGCCTGGAGTTCCAAGGACAGGGTGGACACTGAAGCTTTCTTT; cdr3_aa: CAWSSKDRVDTEAFF
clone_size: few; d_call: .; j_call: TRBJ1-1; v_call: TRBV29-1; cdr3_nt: TGCAGCGGCAAGGAGGGGGAAGCTTTCTTT; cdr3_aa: CSGKEGEAFF
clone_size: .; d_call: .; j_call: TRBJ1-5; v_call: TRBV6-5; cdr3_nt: TGTGCCAGCAGTCCAGAGGGCGTCGGGGATCAGCCCCAGCATTTT; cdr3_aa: CASSPEGVGDQPQHF
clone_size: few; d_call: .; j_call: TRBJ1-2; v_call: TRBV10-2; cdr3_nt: TGCGCCAGCAGTGTGGCAGGGTCTGGCTACACCTTC; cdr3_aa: CASSVAGSGYTF
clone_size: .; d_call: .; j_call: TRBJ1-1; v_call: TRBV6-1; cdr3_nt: TGTGCCAGCAGTGACAGGACTGAAGCTTTCTTT; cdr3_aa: CASSDRTEAFF